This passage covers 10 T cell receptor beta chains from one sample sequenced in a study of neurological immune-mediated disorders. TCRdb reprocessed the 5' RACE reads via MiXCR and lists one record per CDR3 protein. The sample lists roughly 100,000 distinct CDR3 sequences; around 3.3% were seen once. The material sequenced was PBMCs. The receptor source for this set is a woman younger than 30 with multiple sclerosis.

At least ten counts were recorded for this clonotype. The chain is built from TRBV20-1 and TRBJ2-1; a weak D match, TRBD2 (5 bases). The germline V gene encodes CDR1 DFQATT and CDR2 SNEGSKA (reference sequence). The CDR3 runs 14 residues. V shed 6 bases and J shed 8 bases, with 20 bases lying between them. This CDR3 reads CSAETSGFSYEQFF. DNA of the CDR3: TGCAGTGCCGAGACCAGCGGATTCAGTTATGAGCAGTTCTTC.

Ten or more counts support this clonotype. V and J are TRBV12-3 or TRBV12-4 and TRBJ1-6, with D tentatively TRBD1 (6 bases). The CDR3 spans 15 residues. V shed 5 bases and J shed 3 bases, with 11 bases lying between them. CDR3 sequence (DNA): TGTGCCAGCAGTCCGCAGGGGCTCTATAATTCACCCCTCCACTTT. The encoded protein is CASSPQGLYNSPLHF.

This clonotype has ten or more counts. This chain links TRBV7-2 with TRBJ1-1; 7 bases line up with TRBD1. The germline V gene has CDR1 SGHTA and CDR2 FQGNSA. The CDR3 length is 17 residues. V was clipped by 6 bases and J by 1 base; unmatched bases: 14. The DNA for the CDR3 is TGTGCCAGCAGTATGACAGGGTCGGGACTGAAGAACACTGAAGCTTTCTTT. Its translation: CASSMTGSGLKNTEAFF.

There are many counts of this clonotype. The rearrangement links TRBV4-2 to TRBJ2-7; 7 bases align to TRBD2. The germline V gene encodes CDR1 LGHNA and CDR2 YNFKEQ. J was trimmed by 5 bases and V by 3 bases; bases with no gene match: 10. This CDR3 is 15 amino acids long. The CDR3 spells CASSHLSGAGNEQYF. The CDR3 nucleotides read TGTGCCAGCAGCCACCTAAGCGGGGCGGGTAACGAGCAGTACTTC.

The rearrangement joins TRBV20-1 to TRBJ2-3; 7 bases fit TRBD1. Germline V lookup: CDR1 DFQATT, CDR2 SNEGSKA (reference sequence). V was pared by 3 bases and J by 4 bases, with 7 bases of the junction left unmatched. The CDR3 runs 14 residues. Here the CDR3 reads CSASRGISSDTQYF. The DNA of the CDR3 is TGCAGTGCTAGCAGGGGGATTAGCTCAGATACGCAGTATTTT.

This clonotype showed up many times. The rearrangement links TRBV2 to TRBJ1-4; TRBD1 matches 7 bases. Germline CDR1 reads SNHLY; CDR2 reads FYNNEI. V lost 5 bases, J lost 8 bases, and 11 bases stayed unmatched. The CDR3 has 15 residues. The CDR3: CASSFETGIREKLFF. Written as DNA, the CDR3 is TGTGCCAGCAGTTTCGAGACAGGGATACGGGAAAAACTGTTTTTT.

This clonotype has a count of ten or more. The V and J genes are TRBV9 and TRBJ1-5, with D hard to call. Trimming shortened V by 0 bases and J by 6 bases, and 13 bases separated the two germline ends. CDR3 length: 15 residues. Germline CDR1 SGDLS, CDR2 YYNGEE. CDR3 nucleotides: TGTGCCAGCAGCGTAGACCCCGGGGTTAGTCAGCCCCAGCATTTT. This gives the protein CASSVDPGVSQPQHF.

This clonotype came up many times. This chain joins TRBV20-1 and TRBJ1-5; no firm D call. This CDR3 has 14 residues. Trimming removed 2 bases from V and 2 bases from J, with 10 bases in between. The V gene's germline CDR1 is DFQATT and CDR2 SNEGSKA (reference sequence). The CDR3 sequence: CSARRPVGNQPQHF. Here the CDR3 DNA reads TGCAGTGCTAGACGTCCGGTAGGCAATCAGCCCCAGCATTTT.

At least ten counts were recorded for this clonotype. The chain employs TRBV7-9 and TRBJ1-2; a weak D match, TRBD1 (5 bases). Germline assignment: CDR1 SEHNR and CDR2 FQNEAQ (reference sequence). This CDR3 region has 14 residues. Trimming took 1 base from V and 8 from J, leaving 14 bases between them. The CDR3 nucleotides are TGTGCCAGCAGCTTAGAATTTTCGGGGGTCGGCTACACCTTC. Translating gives CASSLEFSGVGYTF. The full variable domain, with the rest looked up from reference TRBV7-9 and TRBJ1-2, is DTGVSQNPRHKITKRGQNVTFRCDPISEHNRLYWYRQTLGQGPEFLTYFQNEAQLEKSRLLSDRFSAERPKGSFSTLEIQRTEQGDSAMYLCASSLEFSGVGYTFGSGTRLTVV.

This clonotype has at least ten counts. The CDR3 region is CASSLAIGSGVGANQPQHF. CDR3 DNA sequence: TGTGCCAGCAGCTTGGCGATCGGCTCAGGGGTAGGTGCGAATCAGCCCCAGCATTTT. The chain has TRBV5-5 and TRBJ1-5; D possibly corresponds to TRBD1 (6 bases). V lost 0 bases, J lost 4 bases, and 23 bases lay in between. The CDR3 sequence is 19 residues long. CDR1 and CDR2 (germline): SGHKS, YYEKEE (reference sequence).